One sample yielded the 27 T cell receptor beta chains listed below, sequenced in a study of cytomegalovirus exposure and HLA in healthy donors. Sequencing was performed with immunoSEQ multiplex PCR; in TCRdb, only in-frame clones are kept and a portion is missing. The table shows 120,000 to 150,000 clones, with around 88% occurring only once. The source material was PBMCs. The receptors derive from a woman between 18 and 30 years old in good health and CMV-seropositive.

The chain carries TRBV6-5 and TRBJ1-5; 7 bases line up with TRBD1. Trimming cost V 6 bases and J 9 bases; bases outside gene matches: 11. The CDR3 runs 14 residues. In germline, CDR1 is MNHEY, CDR2 SVGAGI. CDR3 bases: TGTGCCAGCAGCCGGAGACAGGGCCAAGGGCCCCAGCATTTT. Its translation is CASSRRQGQGPQHF.

CDR3 bases: TGTGCCAGCAGTTATGCCGGGACTAGCAGCGGCGAGCAGTACTTC. It specifies CASSYAGTSSGEQYF. The J gene is TRBJ2-7, the V gene TRBV6-5, with 9 bases fitting TRBD2. There are 15 residues in the CDR3. Germline CDR1 MNHEY, CDR2 SVGAGI. V was clipped by 3 bases and J by 6 bases; unmatched bases: 9.

This sequence joins TRBV9 and TRBJ2-7, with 12 bases matching TRBD2. V gave up 0 bases and J gave up 6 bases; unmatched junction bases: 4. The CDR3 consists of 15 residues. Germline V CDR1 and CDR2: SGDLS, YYNGEE. The CDR3 loop reads CASSVGTSGMGEQYF. DNA for the CDR3: TGTGCCAGCAGCGTAGGGACTAGCGGGATGGGCGAGCAGTACTTC.

The CDR3 sequence is CASREGGGRETQYF. CDR3 coding DNA: TGTGCCAGCCGGGAAGGGGGGGGTCGGGAGACCCAGTACTTC. V is TRBV6-5 and J is TRBJ2-5; a weak D match, TRBD2 (7 bases). The CDR3 runs 14 residues. The germline V and J ends were trimmed by 8 bases and 5 bases, with 18 bases remaining between them. In germline, CDR1 is MNHEY, CDR2 SVGAGI.

The chain combines TRBV28 with TRBJ1-2, with a weak D call TRBD1 (5 bases). Trimming left V 4 bases short and J 2 bases short, with 11 bases between. The germline gives CDR1 MDHEN, CDR2 SYDVKM. This CDR3 has 14 amino acids. CDR3 protein: CASSSGRENYGYTF. The CDR3 bases are TGTGCCAGCAGTTCGGGGCGGGAGAACTATGGCTACACCTTC.

V is TRBV7-3 and J is TRBJ2-3; D remains ambiguous. V lost 3 bases, J lost 1 base, and 8 bases lay in between. The CDR3 loop spans 14 amino acids. CDR1 and CDR2 (germline): SGHTA, FQGTGA. The CDR3 here is CASSLSGGTDTQYF. The DNA for the CDR3 is TGTGCCAGCAGCTTGTCTGGAGGCACAGATACGCAGTATTTT. Together with reference TRBV7-3 and TRBJ2-3, the CDR3 gives the full variable domain: GAGVSQTPSNKVTEKGKYVELRCDPISGHTALYWYRQSLGQGPEFLIYFQGTGAADDSGLPNDRFFAVRPEGSVSTLKIQRTERGDSAVYLCASSLSGGTDTQYFGPGTRLTVL.

This clone was recorded only once. The V gene is TRBV9, the J gene TRBJ1-1; 7 bases match TRBD1. Losses at the gene ends were 1 base for V and 10 bases for J; bases not matched to a gene: 10. The germline V gene encodes CDR1 SGDLS and CDR2 YYNGEE. The CDR3 contains 14 residues. CDR3 in amino acids: CASSVKGIGDRAFF. CDR3 coding DNA: TGTGCCAGCAGCGTAAAGGGGATCGGGGACAGAGCTTTCTTT.

Here the CDR3 DNA reads TGTGCCAGCAGTGAGGGGGACAGGTCCTATGGCTACACCTTC. It yields the protein CASSEGDRSYGYTF. This chain connects TRBV6-1 to TRBJ1-2, with 8 bases aligning to TRBD1. The CDR3 length is 14 residues. Germline V gene data show CDR1 as MNHNS and CDR2 as SASEGT. The J segment lost 4 bases and the V segment lost 3 bases, leaving 4 bases of the junction unmatched.

The chain joins TRBV7-9 to TRBJ2-7, with 7 bases fitting TRBD1. The J segment lost 2 bases and the V segment lost 5 bases, leaving 9 bases of the junction unmatched. The germline CDR1 and CDR2 sequences are SEHNR and FQNEAQ (reference sequence). The CDR3 contains 15 residues. The CDR3 DNA follows: TGTGCCAGCAGCCAGAAAGGACAGGCGGCCTACGAGCAGTACTTC. It specifies CASSQKGQAAYEQYF.

Concerning this clone: One end of the junction varies from germline; a read error may be responsible. The chain links TRBV18 to TRBJ1-4, with D tentatively TRBD1 (5 bases). The CDR3 has 15 residues. Germline V gives CDR1 KGHSH, CDR2 LQKENI. This chain's CDR3 is CASSPQVATNEKLFF. The CDR3 DNA sequence: TGTGCCAGCTCTCCACAGGTAGCGACTAATGAAAAACTGTTTTTT.

The V gene is TRBV6-6, the J gene TRBJ1-4; D may be TRBD1 (6 bases). CDR3 length: 15 residues. The germline CDR1 and CDR2 sequences are MNHNY and SVGAGI (reference sequence). With 2 bases removed from V and 0 bases from J, the gap between germline ends came to 7 bases. The CDR3 sequence is CASSYGQSTNEKLFF. The DNA of the CDR3 is TGTGCCAGCAGTTACGGACAGTCAACTAATGAAAAACTGTTTTTT.

V is TRBV7-3 and J is TRBJ2-3; D call uncertain. Germline assignment: CDR1 SGHTA and CDR2 FQGTGA. Trimming cost V 4 bases and J 4 bases, with 12 bases left between them. CDR3 length: 14 amino acids. The CDR3 is CASSSNAFPDTQYF. CDR3 DNA sequence: TGTGCCAGCAGCTCTAACGCGTTTCCAGATACGCAGTATTTT.

The chain has TRBV4-1 and TRBJ2-7, with 7 positions matching TRBD1. The CDR3 is made up of 14 amino acids. The V gene's germline CDR1 is MGHRA and CDR2 YSYEKL. V shed 2 bases and J 2 bases; nucleotides not matched to a gene: 3. The CDR3, as DNA: TGCGCCAGCAGCCAACCGGGACAGACCTACGAGCAGTACTTC. Translating it yields CASSQPGQTYEQYF.

This chain links TRBV5-5 with TRBJ1-2; no clear D gene. Germline CDR1 reads SGHKS; CDR2 reads YYEKEE (reference sequence). The CDR3 runs 14 residues. Trimming shortened V by 2 bases and J by 7 bases, and 15 bases separated the two germline ends. The DNA for the CDR3 is TGTGCCAGCAGCTTTACAGTCCAAGGTCCTGGCTACACCTTC. This translates into CASSFTVQGPGYTF. Looking up the rest from reference TRBV5-5 and TRBJ1-2 gives the full variable domain: DAGVTQSPTHLIKTRGQQVTLRCSPISGHKSVSWYQQVLGQGPQFIFQYYEKEERGRGNFPDRFSARQFPNYSSELNVNALLLGDSALYLCASSFTVQGPGYTFGSGTRLTVV.

The chain links TRBV18 to TRBJ2-1; 12 nucleotides match TRBD2. The germline CDR1 and CDR2 sequences are KGHSH and LQKENI. The CDR3 consists of 16 residues. The V and J ends lost 3 bases and 4 bases, in that order; junction bases with no gene match: 4. CDR3 protein: CASSPRGTSGYNEQFF. For the CDR3, the DNA is TGTGCCAGCTCACCGAGGGGGACTAGCGGGTACAATGAGCAGTTCTTC.

V usage is TRBV6-5 and J usage is TRBJ1-5; 8 nucleotides match TRBD1. CDR1 and CDR2 from the germline V gene are MNHEY and SVGAGI. The CDR3 has 14 amino acids. The ends lost 2 bases at V and 7 bases at J; junction bases unmatched: 4. The CDR3 protein is CASSYLGQGQPQHF. CDR3 sequence (DNA): TGTGCCAGCAGTTACCTCGGACAGGGCCAGCCCCAGCATTTT.

The genes are TRBV14 and TRBJ1-2, with 7 nucleotides matching TRBD1. The germline V gene encodes CDR1 SGHDN and CDR2 FVKESK. The J segment lost 2 bases and the V segment lost 4 bases, leaving 10 bases of the junction unmatched. CDR3 length: 16 residues. CDR3 protein: CASSPYLGQANYGYTF. In DNA form, the CDR3 reads TGTGCCAGCAGCCCCTACCTCGGACAGGCAAACTATGGCTACACCTTC. Filled out from reference TRBV14 and TRBJ1-2, the complete variable domain reads EAGVTQFPSHSVIEKGQTVTLRCDPISGHDNLYWYRRVMGKEIKFLLHFVKESKQDESGMPNNRFLAERTGGTYSTLKVQPAELEDSGVYFCASSPYLGQANYGYTFGSGTRLTVV.

The chain carries TRBV6-5 and TRBJ1-3; D perhaps matches TRBD1 (5 bases). Germline values: CDR1 MNHEY, CDR2 SVGAGI. The CDR3 is 13 residues long. With 6 bases removed from V and 4 bases from J, the gap between germline ends came to 10 bases. DNA of the CDR3: TGTGCCAGCAGGCCCAGGGAAGGAAACACCATATATTTT. This gives the protein CASRPREGNTIYF.

V gene TRBV4-1 combines with J gene TRBJ1-2, with a tentative D call TRBD1 (6 bases). The V and J ends lost 2 bases and 4 bases respectively, with 26 bases between them. Germline V gives CDR1 MGHRA, CDR2 YSYEKL. CDR3 length equals 19 residues. The DNA for the CDR3 is TGCGCCAGCAGCCAATTCCGACTGACTCACAGGGACGCTGGCTATGGCTACACCTTC. Translating it yields CASSQFRLTHRDAGYGYTF.

The chain recombines TRBV4-3 with TRBJ2-1, with TRBD1 matching 8 bases. V lost 3 bases and J lost 4; bases outside the gene matches: 17. CDR3 length: 19 residues. The germline CDR1 and CDR2 sequences are LGHNA and YSLEER. The CDR3 loop is CASSHSTGGSFRFYNEQFF. CDR3 coding DNA: TGCGCCAGCAGCCATTCCACAGGGGGATCATTCCGATTTTACAATGAGCAGTTCTTC.

The gene calls are TRBV4-1 and TRBJ1-1, with TRBD1 matching over 9 bases. V was pared by 5 bases and J by 10 bases, with 14 bases of the junction left unmatched. Germline V lookup: CDR1 MGHRA, CDR2 YSYEKL. CDR3 length equals 15 residues. CDR3 nucleotides: TGCGCCAGCAGCACAGTCCCGGGACAGGGATTGGTAGCTTTCTTT. This sequence encodes CASSTVPGQGLVAFF.

This clone was recorded only once. The V and J genes are TRBV18 and TRBJ2-1, with 12 bases fitting TRBD2. V trimming: 3 bases; J trimming: 6 bases; junction bases outside the gene matches: 3. The CDR3 has 15 residues. Germline lookup yields CDR1 KGHSH and CDR2 LQKENI. The CDR3 region is CASSPLAGGRNEQFF. The CDR3 DNA sequence: TGTGCCAGCTCACCCCTAGCGGGGGGGCGCAATGAGCAGTTCTTC. The full variable domain, in which reference TRBV18 and TRBJ2-1 provide the parts outside the CDR3, is NAGVMQNPRHLVRRRGQEARLRCSPMKGHSHVYWYRQLPEEGLKFMVYLQKENIIDESGMPKERFSAEFPKEGPSILRIQQVVRGDSAAYFCASSPLAGGRNEQFFGPGTRLTVL.

J is TRBJ2-5 and V is TRBV29-1; the match to TRBD1 covers 8 bases. The CDR3 is 13 residues long. Germline lookup yields CDR1 SQVTM and CDR2 ANQGSEA. The CDR3 is CNLTTGVGETQYF. DNA of the CDR3: TGCAACCTAACGACAGGGGTTGGTGAGACCCAGTACTTC.

This clone has only one observation. The genes are TRBV19 and TRBJ1-5; no clear D gene. Germline CDR1 is LNHDA and CDR2 is SQIVND (reference sequence). The germline V and J ends were trimmed by 4 bases and 4 bases, with 5 bases remaining between them. The CDR3 consists of 12 residues. CDR3 coding DNA: TGTGCCAGTAGTAGCGGGAATCAGCCCCAGCATTTT. Protein: CASSSGNQPQHF.

This chain joins TRBV6-1 and TRBJ1-1, with 7 nucleotides matching TRBD1. Trimming at V came to 7 bases and at J to 5 bases, leaving 7 bases not matched to a gene. The CDR3 runs to 13 residues. CDR1 is MNHNS and CDR2 is SASEGT in the germline V gene. CDR3 amino acids: CASIYRGGTEAFF. The DNA for the CDR3 is TGTGCCAGCATTTACAGGGGTGGGACTGAAGCTTTCTTT.

CDR3 region: CASKVKGNIQYF. The CDR3 nucleotides read TGTGCCAGCAAGGTGAAGGGGAACATTCAGTACTTC. This rearrangement joins TRBV28 to TRBJ2-4, with D perhaps matching TRBD1 (5 bases). The CDR3 is 12 amino acids. CDR1 MDHEN and CDR2 SYDVKM come from the germline V gene. V lost 7 bases to trimming and J lost 7 bases, with 11 bases between them.

The chain combines TRBV5-6 with TRBJ2-1; 9 bases are shared with TRBD2. V gave up 3 bases and J gave up 3 bases; unmatched junction bases: 7. Germline lookup yields CDR1 SGHDT and CDR2 YYEEEE. The CDR3 length is 16 residues. The CDR3 here is CASSSLAGTHYNEQFF. The CDR3 DNA follows: TGTGCCAGCAGCTCCCTAGCGGGGACCCACTACAATGAGCAGTTCTTC.